What follows is one T cell receptor beta chain and its context. Its specificity is not known. TCRdb's copy holds only in-frame clones and misses some; the assay was immunoSEQ multiplex PCR. The repertoire holds about 24,000 clones, with more than 65% as singletons. This entry comes from a study of T cells in localized non-small cell lung cancer. Study outcomes and limitations: Uninvolved adjacent lung showed peak T cell clonality, exceeding tumor. An association was observed between higher blood T cell density and longer overall survival. In adjacent lung, a median roughly 60 of the top 100 tumor clones were found. Only one tumor region was sequenced, so heterogeneity remains possible.

V lost 4 bases to trimming and J lost 1 base; unmatched junction nucleotides: 4. The germline gives CDR1 KGHSH, CDR2 LQKENI. The CDR3 runs to 15 residues. Sequencing was performed on PBMCs, taken before any cancer treatment. The chain links TRBV18 to TRBJ1-1; 9 nucleotides line up with TRBD1. The TCR originated in a man aged 35 to 69 with stage II lung adenocarcinoma. The DNA for the CDR3 is TGTGCCAGCTCACACAGGACAGGGGAGAACACTGAAGCTTTCTTT. Its translation: CASSHRTGENTEAFF.